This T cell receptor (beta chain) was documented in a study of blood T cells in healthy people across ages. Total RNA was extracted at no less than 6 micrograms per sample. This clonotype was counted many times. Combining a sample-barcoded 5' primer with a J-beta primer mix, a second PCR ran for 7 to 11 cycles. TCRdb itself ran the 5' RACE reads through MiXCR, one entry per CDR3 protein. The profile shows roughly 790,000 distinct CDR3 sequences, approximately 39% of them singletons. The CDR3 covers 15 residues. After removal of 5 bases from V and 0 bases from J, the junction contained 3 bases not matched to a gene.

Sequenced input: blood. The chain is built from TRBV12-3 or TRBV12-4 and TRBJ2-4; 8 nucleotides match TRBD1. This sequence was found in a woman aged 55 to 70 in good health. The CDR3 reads CASSPRGLAKNIQYF. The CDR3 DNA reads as TGTGCCAGCAGTCCCAGGGGGCTAGCCAAAAACATTCAGTACTTC.